Following are 22 T cell receptor beta chains from one sample sequenced in a study of radiotherapy plus CTLA-4 blockade in lung cancer. Libraries were prepared by immunoSEQ multiplex PCR; TCRdb keeps only in-frame clonotypes and omits some of them. The data show some 60,000 clones, with less than 85% seen just once and 2.5% to 3% held by the top ten. Sample: peripheral blood, taken from a patient treated with radiotherapy plus ipilimumab. Receptors originate from a human donor with non-small cell lung cancer who had a complete response to radiotherapy plus ipilimumab.

The sample holds a few counts of this clone. This chain links TRBV6-6 with TRBJ1-5, with 8 nucleotides matching TRBD1. The ends lost 10 bases at V and 7 bases at J; junction bases unmatched: 6. Germline V gene sequence: CDR1 MNHNY, CDR2 SVGAGI (reference sequence). The CDR3 has 12 amino acids. In DNA, the CDR3 is TGTGCCACCAGACAGGGGAACCAGCCCCAGCATTTT. Translated, it gives CATRQGNQPQHF.

This clone occurred once. CDR3 in DNA: TGCGCCAGCAGTGCCGGGACAGGGGATGAAAAACTGTTTTTT. The encoded protein is CASSAGTGDEKLFF. The chain joins TRBV10-1 to TRBJ1-4; TRBD1 agrees at 10 bases. Germline V gives CDR1 WNHNN, CDR2 SYGVQD (reference sequence). V lost 4 bases to trimming and J lost 6 bases; unmatched junction nucleotides: 2. The CDR3 has 14 residues.

CDR3 sequence: CASSQSGGTLREQYF. In DNA form, the CDR3 reads TGTGCCAGCAGCCAATCCGGGGGGACTCTCCGCGAGCAGTACTTC. V is TRBV11-2 and J is TRBJ2-7; TRBD2 matches at 7 bases. The CDR3 totals 15 residues. Germline CDR1 is SGHAT and CDR2 is FQNNGV. After removal of 5 bases from V and 6 bases from J, the junction contained 13 bases not matched to a gene.

The table lists this clone with a count of one. The CDR3: CASSMGQVYGYTF. The CDR3 nucleotides are TGTGCCAGCAGTATGGGACAGGTCTATGGCTACACCTTC. V and J are TRBV28 and TRBJ1-2, with 8 bases matching TRBD1. The V and J ends lost 5 bases and 4 bases, in that order; junction bases with no gene match: 3. This CDR3 has 13 amino acids. Germline assignment: CDR1 MDHEN and CDR2 SYDVKM.

The chain carries TRBV5-1 and TRBJ2-1; D not resolved. Germline CDR1 and CDR2: SGHRS and YFSETQ. Between the trimmed V and J ends, which lost 0 bases and 4 bases, there was a span of 11 bases. This CDR3 has 15 residues. The CDR3 is CASSLVGSAYNEQFF. CDR3 sequence (DNA): TGCGCCAGCAGCTTGGTCGGCAGCGCTTACAATGAGCAGTTCTTC.

The genes are TRBV7-6 and TRBJ1-1, with D possibly being TRBD1 (6 bases). V lost 5 bases to trimming and J lost 0 bases, with 16 bases between them. Germline V gives CDR1 SGHVS, CDR2 FNYEAQ. This CDR3 is 16 amino acids long. CDR3 in amino acids: CASSRVGGELNTEAFF. CDR3 DNA: TGTGCCAGCAGCCGGGTAGGGGGAGAGCTGAACACTGAAGCTTTCTTT.

The chain carries TRBV7-9 and TRBJ2-5, with TRBD1 matching over 8 bases. CDR3 size: 15 residues. V lost 1 base and J lost 2; bases outside the gene matches: 3. CDR1 is SEHNR, CDR2 FQNEAQ, per germline (reference sequence). The DNA of the CDR3 is TGTGCCAGCAGCTTAGTTAGGACAGGGCAAGAGACCCAGTACTTC. Its protein product is CASSLVRTGQETQYF. Filled out from reference TRBV7-9 and TRBJ2-5, the complete variable domain reads DTGVSQNPRHKITKRGQNVTFRCDPISEHNRLYWYRQTLGQGPEFLTYFQNEAQLEKSRLLSDRFSAERPKGSFSTLEIQRTEQGDSAMYLCASSLVRTGQETQYFGPGTRLLVL.

The genes are TRBV18 and TRBJ2-7, with TRBD1 as a possible D gene (5 bases). Looked up from germline, CDR1 is KGHSH and CDR2 is LQKENI. The CDR3 length is 15 residues. Between the trimmed V and J ends, which lost 3 bases and 4 bases, there was a span of 16 bases. The CDR3 spells CASSPGLQAGYEQYF. CDR3 nucleotides: TGTGCCAGCTCACCTGGCTTACAGGCTGGATACGAGCAGTACTTC.

The chain has TRBV19 and TRBJ1-5, with D possibly being TRBD1 (5 bases). This CDR3 has 15 amino acids. Germline assignment: CDR1 LNHDA and CDR2 SQIVND (reference sequence). V was pared by 3 bases and J by 3 bases, with 12 bases between. Here the CDR3 reads CASSIRDRYNQPQHF. The CDR3 nucleotides read TGTGCCAGTAGTATCCGCGACAGATACAATCAGCCCCAGCATTTT. Supplemented by reference TRBV19 and TRBJ1-5, the full variable domain reads DGGITQSPKYLFRKEGQNVTLSCEQNLNHDAMYWYRQDPGQGLRLIYYSQIVNDFQKGDIAEGYSVSREKKESFPLTVTSAQKNPTAFYLCASSIRDRYNQPQHFGDGTRLSIL.

The chain couples TRBV11-3 to TRBJ2-7; the D gene is possibly TRBD2 (6 bases). CDR3 length equals 13 residues. V was shortened by 5 bases and J by 2 bases, with 10 bases between the two germline ends. Germline V gene lookup returns CDR1 SGHNT and CDR2 YENEEA. CDR3 residues: CASSAGLPYEQYF. CDR3 in DNA: TGTGCCAGCAGCGCGGGACTCCCCTACGAGCAGTACTTC.

CDR3 nucleotide sequence: TGTGCCAGCAGTTTCCAACGGACAGGGAGGAGCAATGAGCAGTTCTTC. Amino acids: CASSFQRTGRSNEQFF. This chain links TRBV28 with TRBJ2-1; 8 bases agree with TRBD1. The trim removed 3 bases at V and 6 bases at J, leaving 10 bases unmatched. This CDR3 is 16 amino acids long. CDR1 and CDR2 from the germline V gene are MDHEN and SYDVKM.

This clone was seen only a few times. This rearrangement joins TRBV7-3 to TRBJ1-1; maybe TRBD1 (5 bases). Trimming pared 2 bases from V and 7 bases from J, leaving 8 bases between. This CDR3 comprises 12 residues. CDR1 is SGHTA, CDR2 FQGTGA, per germline. The CDR3 nucleotides are TGTGCCAGCAGCTTAGCGGGGGGTGAAGCTTTCTTT. Translation gives CASSLAGGEAFF.

The chain carries TRBV7-9 and TRBJ2-3, with D unclear. The CDR3 spans 15 residues. Between the trimmed V and J ends, which lost 0 bases and 0 bases, there was a span of 7 bases. CDR1 and CDR2 (germline): SEHNR, FQNEAQ (reference sequence). The CDR3 sequence is CASSLASVSTDTQYF. The CDR3 nucleotides are TGTGCCAGCAGCTTAGCCTCCGTGAGCACAGATACGCAGTATTTT.

V is TRBV4-3 and J is TRBJ2-5; 12 nucleotides match TRBD2. The CDR3 is 18 residues long. CDR1 LGHNA and CDR2 YSLEER come from the germline V gene. The V segment lost 0 bases and the J segment 3 bases; nucleotides outside the gene matches: 8. The CDR3 loop reads CASSQDRPTSGGEETQYF. DNA for the CDR3: TGCGCCAGCAGCCAAGATCGACCGACTAGCGGGGGAGAAGAGACCCAGTACTTC.

The chain uses TRBV7-9 and TRBJ2-7, with 7 bases identical to TRBD2. V lost 5 bases and J lost 4; bases outside the gene matches: 5. This CDR3 has 13 amino acids. Per germline, CDR1 SEHNR and CDR2 FQNEAQ (reference sequence). This chain's CDR3 is CASSPPGGYEQYF. DNA for the CDR3: TGTGCCAGCAGCCCCCCCGGGGGGTACGAGCAGTACTTC.

The count of this clone is one. The CDR3, as DNA: TGTGCCAGCAGTTCGAGTGGTACGCTGTCTAACTATGGCTACACCTTC. Encoded protein: CASSSSGTLSNYGYTF. This chain joins TRBV28 and TRBJ1-2; D is unclear. Looked up from germline, CDR1 is MDHEN and CDR2 is SYDVKM. V was cut by 4 bases and J by 0 bases, with 15 bases left in between. This CDR3 comprises 16 residues.

The chain recombines TRBV19 with TRBJ2-7; 10 bases line up with TRBD1. This CDR3 is built from 12 residues. Germline V lookup: CDR1 LNHDA, CDR2 SQIVND (reference sequence). The J segment lost 5 bases and the V segment lost 9 bases, leaving 4 bases of the junction unmatched. CDR3 protein: CASRDRGDEQYF. The CDR3 DNA is TGTGCCAGCCGGGACAGGGGTGACGAGCAGTACTTC.

This clone was counted only a few times. The rearrangement joins TRBV11-2 to TRBJ2-1, with 16 bases aligning to TRBD2. Trimming removed 7 bases from V and 5 bases from J; junction bases left unmatched: 14. In germline, CDR1 is SGHAT, CDR2 FQNNGV. The length of the CDR3 is 19 residues. The CDR3 here is CASTRPGLAGGRFNNEQFF. DNA for the CDR3: TGTGCCAGCACCCGGCCGGGACTAGCGGGGGGGCGGTTTAACAATGAGCAGTTCTTC. The whole variable domain, remainder taken from reference TRBV11-2 and TRBJ2-1, is EAGVAQSPRYKIIEKRQSVAFWCNPISGHATLYWYQQILGQGPKLLIQFQNNGVVDDSQLPKDRFSAERLKGVDSTLKIQPAKLEDSAVYLCASTRPGLAGGRFNNEQFFGPGTRLTVL.

The chain couples TRBV28 to TRBJ2-5, with D unresolved. Germline CDR1 MDHEN, CDR2 SYDVKM. Trimming stripped 2 bases from V and 2 bases from J, with 12 bases between. The CDR3 length is 15 residues. The CDR3 region is CASSLARSGQETQYF. The CDR3 DNA follows: TGTGCCAGCAGTTTAGCAAGATCGGGTCAAGAGACCCAGTACTTC. Filled out from reference TRBV28 and TRBJ2-5, the complete variable domain reads DVKVTQSSRYLVKRTGEKVFLECVQDMDHENMFWYRQDPGLGLRLIYFSYDVKMKEKGDIPEGYSVSREKKERFSLILESASTNQTSMYLCASSLARSGQETQYFGPGTRLLVL.

The CDR3 loop is CASSLIGSEQFF. Written as DNA, the CDR3 is TGTGCCAGCAGCTTAATCGGTTCTGAGCAGTTCTTC. The chain is built from TRBV7-9 and TRBJ2-1, with D unclear. This CDR3 has 12 residues. Germline-derived CDR1 and CDR2 are SEHNR and FQNEAQ (reference sequence). V dropped 2 bases and J dropped 9 bases, with 8 bases sitting between them.

This clone has a handful of counts. The chain carries TRBV5-1 and TRBJ1-3; D unclear. Germline assignment: CDR1 SGHRS and CDR2 YFSETQ. The CDR3 extends over 15 amino acids. V gave up 4 bases and J gave up 0 bases, with 11 bases separating them. CDR3 DNA: TGCGCCAGCAGCCGAGACACCATCTCTGGAAACACCATATATTTT. Amino acids: CASSRDTISGNTIYF.

V gene TRBV4-1 combines with J gene TRBJ1-2; 8 nucleotides match TRBD1. V trimming: 4 bases; J trimming: 2 bases; junction bases outside the gene matches: 9. This CDR3 is 16 amino acids long. Germline values: CDR1 MGHRA, CDR2 YSYEKL. In DNA, the CDR3 is TGCGCCAGCAGCCGAGGTCGACAGGGGTGGAACTATGGCTACACCTTC. The encoded protein is CASSRGRQGWNYGYTF.